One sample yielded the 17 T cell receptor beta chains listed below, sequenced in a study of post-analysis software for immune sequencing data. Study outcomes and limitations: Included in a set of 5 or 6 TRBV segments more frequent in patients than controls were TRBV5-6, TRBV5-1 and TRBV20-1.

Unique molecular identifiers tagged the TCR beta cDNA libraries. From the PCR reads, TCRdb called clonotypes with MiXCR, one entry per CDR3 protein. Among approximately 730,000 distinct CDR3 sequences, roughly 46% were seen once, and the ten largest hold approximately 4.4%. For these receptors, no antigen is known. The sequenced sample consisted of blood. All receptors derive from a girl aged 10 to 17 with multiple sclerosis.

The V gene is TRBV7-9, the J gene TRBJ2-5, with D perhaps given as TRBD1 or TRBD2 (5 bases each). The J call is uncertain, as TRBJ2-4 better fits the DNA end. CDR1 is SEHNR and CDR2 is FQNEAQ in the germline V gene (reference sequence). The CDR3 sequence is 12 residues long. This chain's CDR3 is CASRPGSGIQYF. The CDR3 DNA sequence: TGTGCCAGCAGGCCAGGGAGCGGCATTCAGTACTTC.

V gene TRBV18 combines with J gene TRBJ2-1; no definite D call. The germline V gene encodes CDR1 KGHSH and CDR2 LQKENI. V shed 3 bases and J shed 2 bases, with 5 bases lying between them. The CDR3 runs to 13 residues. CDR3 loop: CASSPETYNEQFF. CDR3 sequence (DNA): TGTGCCAGCTCACCCGAGACCTACAATGAGCAGTTCTTC.

The CDR3, as DNA: TGTGCCAGCAGTAAGGCACGTAGCGGGGACCTCAATGAGCAGTTCTTC. It is translated as CASSKARSGDLNEQFF. The chain has TRBV6-2 or TRBV6-3 and TRBJ2-1, with 8 bases fitting TRBD2. V was pared by 5 bases and J by 6 bases, with 12 bases of the junction left unmatched. The CDR3 extends over 16 amino acids. Germline V gene lookup returns CDR1 MNHEY and CDR2 SVGEGT.

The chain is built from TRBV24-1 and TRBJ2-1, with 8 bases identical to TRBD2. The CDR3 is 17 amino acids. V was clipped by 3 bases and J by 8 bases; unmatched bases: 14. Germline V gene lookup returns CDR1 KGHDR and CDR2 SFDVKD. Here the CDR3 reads CATSDQGGERERYEQFF. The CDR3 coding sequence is TGTGCCACCAGTGATCAAGGTGGGGAGCGGGAGCGCTATGAGCAGTTCTTC.

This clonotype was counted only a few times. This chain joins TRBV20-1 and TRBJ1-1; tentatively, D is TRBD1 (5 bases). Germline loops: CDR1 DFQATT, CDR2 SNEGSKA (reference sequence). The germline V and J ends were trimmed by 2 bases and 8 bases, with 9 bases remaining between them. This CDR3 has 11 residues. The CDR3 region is CSARRGAEAFF. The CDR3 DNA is TGCAGTGCTAGAAGGGGCGCGGAAGCTTTCTTT.

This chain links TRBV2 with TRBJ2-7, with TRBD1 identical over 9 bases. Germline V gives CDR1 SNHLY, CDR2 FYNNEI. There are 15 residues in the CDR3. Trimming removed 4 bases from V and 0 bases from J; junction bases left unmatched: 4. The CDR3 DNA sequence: TGTGCCAGCAGTGGGGACAGGGCCAGCTCCTACGAGCAGTACTTC. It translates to CASSGDRASSYEQYF.

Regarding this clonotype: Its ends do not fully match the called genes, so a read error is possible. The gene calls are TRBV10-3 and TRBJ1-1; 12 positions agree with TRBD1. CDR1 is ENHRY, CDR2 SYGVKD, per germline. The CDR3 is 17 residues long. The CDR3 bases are TGTGCCATCAAACCGGGACAGGGGGCCTCTCTGAACACTGTAGCTTTCTTT. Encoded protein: CAIKPGQGASLNTVAFF.

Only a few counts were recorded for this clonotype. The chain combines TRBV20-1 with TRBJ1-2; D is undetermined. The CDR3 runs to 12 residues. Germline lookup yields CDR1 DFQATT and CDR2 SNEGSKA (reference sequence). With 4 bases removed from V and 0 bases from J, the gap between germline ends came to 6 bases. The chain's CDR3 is CSAKAANYGYTF. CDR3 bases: TGCAGTGCTAAGGCAGCTAACTATGGCTACACCTTC.

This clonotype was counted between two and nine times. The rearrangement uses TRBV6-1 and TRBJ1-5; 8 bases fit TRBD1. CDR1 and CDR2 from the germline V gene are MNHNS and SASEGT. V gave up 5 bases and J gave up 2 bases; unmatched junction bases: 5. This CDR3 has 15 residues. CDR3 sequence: CASSSPGQGNQPQHF. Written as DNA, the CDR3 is TGTGCCAGCAGTTCCCCGGGACAGGGCAATCAGCCCCAGCATTTT.

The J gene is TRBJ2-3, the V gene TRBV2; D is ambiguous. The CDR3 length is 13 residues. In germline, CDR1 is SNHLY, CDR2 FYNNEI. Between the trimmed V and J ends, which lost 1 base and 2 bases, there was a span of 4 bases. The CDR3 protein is CASSEDITDTQYF. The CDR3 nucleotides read TGTGCCAGCAGTGAAGACATCACAGATACGCAGTATTTT.

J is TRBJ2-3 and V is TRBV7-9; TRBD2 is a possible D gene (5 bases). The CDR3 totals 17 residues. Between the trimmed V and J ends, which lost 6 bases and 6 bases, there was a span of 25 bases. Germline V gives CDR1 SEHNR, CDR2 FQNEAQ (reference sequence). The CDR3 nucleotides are TGTGCCAGCAGTCCCCCGTCGGACCAGTGGGAGAGGGATACGCAGTATTTT. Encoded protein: CASSPPSDQWERDTQYF.

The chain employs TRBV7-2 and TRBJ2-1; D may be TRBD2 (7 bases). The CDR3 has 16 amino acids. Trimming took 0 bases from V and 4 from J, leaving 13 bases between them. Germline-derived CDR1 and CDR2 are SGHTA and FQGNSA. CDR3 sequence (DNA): TGTGCCAGCAGCTTAGCGCTAGGGGGGGCATACAATGAGCAGTTCTTC. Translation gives CASSLALGGAYNEQFF.

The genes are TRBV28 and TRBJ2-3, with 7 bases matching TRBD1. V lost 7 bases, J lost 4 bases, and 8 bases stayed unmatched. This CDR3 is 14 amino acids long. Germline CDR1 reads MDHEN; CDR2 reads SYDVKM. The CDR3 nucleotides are TGTGCCAGCAACTCCGGGACAGCGCCAGATACGCAGTATTTT. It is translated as CASNSGTAPDTQYF.

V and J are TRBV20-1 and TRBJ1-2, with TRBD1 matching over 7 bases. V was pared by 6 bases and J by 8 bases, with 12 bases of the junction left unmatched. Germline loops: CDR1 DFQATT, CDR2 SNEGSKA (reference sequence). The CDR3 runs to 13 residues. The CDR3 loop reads CSAVQTGPRGYTF. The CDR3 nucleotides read TGCAGTGCCGTCCAGACAGGGCCCCGGGGCTACACCTTC.

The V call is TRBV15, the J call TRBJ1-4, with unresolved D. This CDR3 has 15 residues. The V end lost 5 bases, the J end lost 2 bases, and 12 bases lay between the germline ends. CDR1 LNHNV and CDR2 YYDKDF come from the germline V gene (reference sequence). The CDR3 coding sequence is TGTGCCACCAGCGGCCAGAGGGAGACTAATGAAAAACTGTTTTTT. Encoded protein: CATSGQRETNEKLFF. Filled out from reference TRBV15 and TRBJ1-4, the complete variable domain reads DAMVIQNPRYQVTQFGKPVTLSCSQTLNHNVMYWYQQKSSQAPKLLFHYYDKDFNNEADTPDNFQSRRPNTSFCFLDIRSPGLGDTAMYLCATSGQRETNEKLFFGSGTQLSVL.

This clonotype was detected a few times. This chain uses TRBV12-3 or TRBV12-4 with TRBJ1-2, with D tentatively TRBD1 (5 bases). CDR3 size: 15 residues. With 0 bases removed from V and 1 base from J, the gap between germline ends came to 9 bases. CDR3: CASSLAGGLNYGYTF. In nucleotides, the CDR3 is TGTGCCAGCAGTTTAGCTGGGGGTCTTAACTATGGCTACACCTTC.

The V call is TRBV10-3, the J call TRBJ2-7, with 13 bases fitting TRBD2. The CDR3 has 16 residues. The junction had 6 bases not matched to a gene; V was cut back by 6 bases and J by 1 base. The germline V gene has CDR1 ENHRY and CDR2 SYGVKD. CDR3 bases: TGTGCCATCAGGGGGACTAGCGGGAAGGGATCCTACGAGCAGTACTTC. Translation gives CAIRGTSGKGSYEQYF.